This entry features one TCR beta chain sequence. Its target is unknown. This record comes from a study of shared clonotypes between healthy human individuals. Overall study context: Each donor contributed plates that comprised three CD4 naive, three CD4 memory, two CD8 naive and one CD8 memory. Study conclusions and caveats: Across a handful of donors, naive CD4 shared roughly 5%, naive CD8 more than 3%, memory CD4 roughly 2.5%, memory CD8 around 0.42%. Incomplete sequencing of sorted subsets was indicated by rarefaction despite large depth.

Across several immunoSEQ plates, the genomic DNA of each subset was split evenly. This table comes from immunoSEQ multiplex PCR, and its TCRdb copy is limited to in-frame clones, with some not included. The data show about 770,000 clones, around 77% seen once. The CDR3 has 16 residues. CDR1 and CDR2 from the germline V gene are LNHNV and YYDKDF (reference sequence). V shed 3 bases, J shed 6 bases, and the junction held 10 bases outside the gene matches. This clonotype originated in a woman aged 30 to 39 in good health. Sequencing input: memory CD4+ T cells sorted from blood. Stated subset: CD45RA-negative fraction. V usage is TRBV15 and J usage is TRBJ2-5; 10 bases line up with TRBD2. The CDR3 coding sequence is TGTGCCACCAGCAGCACGGGAGCGGGAGGGCTAAAGACCCAGTACTTC. Translating gives CATSSTGAGGLKTQYF.